The TCR beta chain described here comes from a study of lymphopenia after photon versus proton radiotherapy. The CDR3 extends over 12 amino acids. Trimming shortened V by 6 bases and J by 9 bases, and 13 bases separated the two germline ends. CDR1 and CDR2 from the germline V gene are MNHEY and SVGAGI. Assay: immunoSEQ multiplex PCR; the TCRdb copy retains only in-frame clones and omits some. The sample has 65,000 to 90,000 clones; about 90% are singletons. Remarks on this clone: Its specificity is unknown.

Study results and caveats: Under photons, naive T cells and diversity fell while effector/memory populations rose. Survival link was tested only in deceased patients; proton benefit remains a possibility.

The sequenced sample was peripheral blood, obtained from a patient treated with photon-based radiotherapy. The chain uses TRBV6-5 and TRBJ2-3; D is perhaps TRBD2 (6 bases). This TCR was sampled from a woman aged 40 to 55 with cholangiocarcinoma. The CDR3 reads CASSPGVGTQYF. The CDR3 DNA reads as TGTGCCAGCAGCCCGGGGGTCGGGACGCAGTATTTT.